This TCR beta chain was retrieved from a study of preoperative IRX-2 immunotherapy in early breast cancer. Produced via immunoSEQ multiplex PCR; TCRdb's table is partial and in-frame only. The repertoire has roughly 27,000 clones, 82% of them found once; the top ten carry around 3.1%. Indicated treatment: preoperative locoregional IRX-2 cytokine immunotherapy. Samples came from a phase Ib trial of preoperative locoregional IRX-2 cytokine immunotherapy. The sequence was collected from a human donor with breast cancer. This sample was obtained from a patient treated with IRX-2 immunotherapy.

CDR3 DNA: TGTGCCAGCAGCCGTAGCGTAGACAGGAGAAGTGAGCAGTTCTTC. It codes for CASSRSVDRRSEQFF. V usage is TRBV6-8 and J usage is TRBJ2-1; D may be TRBD1 (6 bases). The CDR3 extends over 15 amino acids. Germline V gene sequence: CDR1 MNHGY, CDR2 SAAAGT. V lost 6 bases and J lost 9, with 21 bases in between.